Listed below are T cell receptor beta chains from one sample, sequenced in a study of blood T cells in healthy people across ages. TCRdb ran MiXCR on the 5' RACE reads and lists one entry per CDR3 protein. Of 780,000 or so distinct CDR3 sequences in the sample, just under 25% were seen once. The data also belong to a second study, concerning T cells of mothers and their children.

Sequencing was performed on blood. Receptors were obtained from a boy aged 10-17 years in good health. Each CDR3 is given with its conserved first and last residue. Fields, in order: clone size, J gene, CDR3 length, V gene, D gene, CDR3 DNA, CDR3 protein. A D gene is named only where the DNA matches it firmly. Clone size appears in some rows only: once, few, many, or a class for an expanded clone.

few,TRBJ2-1,16,TRBV4-3,NA,TGCGCCAGCAGCCAAGTTGGAACAAAGTCCTACAATGAGCAGTTCTTC,CASSQVGTKSYNEQFF
NA,TRBJ2-1,12,TRBV9,TRBD2,TGTGCCAGCAGCGACACTAGCGATGAGCAGTTCTTC,CASSDTSDEQFF
many,TRBJ2-1,16,TRBV24-1,TRBD2,TGTGCCACCAGTGATTTACTAGCGGGGAGCTACAATGAGCAGTTCTTC,CATSDLLAGSYNEQFF
once,TRBJ2-5,17,TRBV5-5,NA,TGTGCCAGCAGCTTGACTCGATTCCAGACAGGCCAAGAGACCCAGTACTTC,CASSLTRFQTGQETQYF
few,TRBJ2-5,20,TRBV5-8,TRBD2,TGTGCCAGCAGCGAGGGACTAGCGGGGGGACCCGGCGGACGCCAAGAGACCCAGTACTTC,CASSEGLAGGPGGRQETQYF
few,TRBJ2-4,15,TRBV18,TRBD1,TGTGCCAGCTCACCACCGTCGGGACAGGGAGGCATTCAGTACTTC,CASSPPSGQGGIQYF
few,TRBJ1-2,13,TRBV9,NA,TGTGCCAGCAGCGGGGGGGGCAGCTATGGCTACACCTTC,CASSGGGSYGYTF
NA,TRBJ2-7,15,TRBV11-2,TRBD1,TGTGCCAGCAGCCCCGACGATCGACAGGGCTACGAGCAGTACTTC,CASSPDDRQGYEQYF
NA,TRBJ2-1,16,TRBV6-1,TRBD2,TGTGCCAGCAGTCCGAATAGCGGGGGGGCCTTTGCTGAGCAGTTCTTC,CASSPNSGGAFAEQFF
few,TRBJ2-7,13,TRBV14,NA,TGTGCCAGCAGCCATCTGCCGGAGTACGAGCAGTACTTC,CASSHLPEYEQYF
once,TRBJ2-7,14,TRBV4-3,TRBD1,TGCGCCAGCAGCCGGGACAGGAGCACCTACGAGCAGTACTTC,CASSRDRSTYEQYF
few,TRBJ2-1,13,TRBV7-2,NA,TGTGCCAGCAGCTTAGTTAGGGGCAATGAGCAGTTCTTC,CASSLVRGNEQFF
few,TRBJ2-7,17,TRBV7-9,TRBD1,TGTGCCAGCAGCTACCTTCAAGCCCGGGACAGGCCCTACGAGCAGTACTTC,CASSYLQARDRPYEQYF
NA,TRBJ2-7,14,TRBV28,NA,TGTGCCAGCAGTTTATCTGGCTGGTCCTACGAGCAGTACTTC,CASSLSGWSYEQYF
once,TRBJ2-7,16,TRBV7-9,NA,TGTGCCAGCAGCTTAGTCGGGCAGCGGCCATCCTACGAGCAGTACTTC,CASSLVGQRPSYEQYF
NA,TRBJ2-4,16,TRBV7-3,NA,TGTGCCAGCAGCTTAAGGCAGATACTAGCCAAAAACATTCAGTACTTC,CASSLRQILAKNIQYF
few,TRBJ2-1,16,TRBV25-1,TRBD1,TGTGCCAGCAGTCCAACCCCGGGACAGCTCTACAATGAGCAGTTCTTC,CASSPTPGQLYNEQFF
few,TRBJ2-5,11,TRBV5-5,NA,TGTGCCAGCAGTAATGAAGAGACCCAGTACTTC,CASSNEETQYF
NA,TRBJ2-5,13,TRBV7-2,NA,TGTGCCAGCAGCTTTTTCAGGACCTGGACCCAGTACTTC,CASSFFRTWTQYF
NA,TRBJ1-4,19,TRBV4-1,TRBD1,TGCGCCAGCAGCCAAGAAATACCCCGATTTGGGACAGGTCGTGAAAAACTGTTTTTT,CASSQEIPRFGTGREKLFF
NA,TRBJ2-5,16,TRBV25-1,NA,TGTGCCAGCAGTGAATGGGGGTTAGGCGACCAAGAGACCCAGTACTTC,CASSEWGLGDQETQYF
NA,TRBJ1-4,14,TRBV6-6,NA,TGTGCCAGCAGGGGAGGGACTTCTGTTGAAAAACTGTTTTTT,CASRGGTSVEKLFF
NA,TRBJ1-2,13,TRBV25-1,NA,TGTGCCAGCAGTGCTCCAGGGGTAGGTGGCTACACCTTC,CASSAPGVGGYTF
few,TRBJ2-1,14,TRBV5-5,NA,TGTGCCAGCAGCTTGGAGGGGACTCATGGTGAGCAGTTCTTC,CASSLEGTHGEQFF
few,TRBJ2-7,17,TRBV7-9,NA,TGTGCCAGCAGCTTAGCATTTAGTCTGGACACCAACTACGAGCAGTACTTC,CASSLAFSLDTNYEQYF
few,TRBJ2-3,14,TRBV11-2,NA,TGTGCCTCCCTTGGGCTGGAAGGGACAGATACGCAGTATTTT,CASLGLEGTDTQYF
NA,TRBJ1-2,15,TRBV12-3/TRBV12-4,TRBD1,TGTGCCAGCAGTTCTGACCAGGGGGGGTTGAAAGGCTACACCTTC,CASSSDQGGLKGYTF
few,TRBJ2-1,15,TRBV7-3,NA,TGTGCCAGCAGCCCTCTAGCGAGTACCTACAATGAGCAGTTCTTC,CASSPLASTYNEQFF
many,TRBJ2-5,14,TRBV27,NA,TGTGCCAGCAGTTCGGGACTGGCGCAAGAGACCCAGTACTTC,CASSSGLAQETQYF
few,TRBJ2-2,12,TRBV28,NA,TGTGCCAGCATGGAGGGAACCGGGGAGCTGTTTTTT,CASMEGTGELFF
many,TRBJ2-7,14,TRBV18,TRBD2,TGTGCCAGCTCCAGAACCGGGACTACCTACGAGCAGTACTTC,CASSRTGTTYEQYF
NA,TRBJ2-1,13,TRBV30,NA,TGTGCCTGGAGACGGCTACTTTACAATGAGCAGTTCTTC,CAWRRLLYNEQFF
few,TRBJ2-4,16,TRBV20-1,NA,TGCAGTGCTAGTATAGAATTGACGATGACCAAAAACATTCAGTACTTC,CSASIELTMTKNIQYF
NA,TRBJ2-3,14,TRBV5-1,NA,TGCGCCAGCAGTGAGGGGGGGCCCACAGATACGCAGTATTTT,CASSEGGPTDTQYF
NA,TRBJ2-7,11,TRBV29-1,NA,TGCAGCGGGGGCGGAGCCTACGAGCAGTACTTC,CSGGGAYEQYF
few,TRBJ2-7,14,TRBV12-3/TRBV12-4,NA,TGTGCCATCTTAAGAAGAGGACCCCCCTACGAGCAGTACTTC,CAILRRGPPYEQYF
NA,TRBJ2-7,14,TRBV3-1,NA,TGTGCCAGCAGCGTTGCTGGGAGCTCCTACGAGCAGTACTTC,CASSVAGSSYEQYF
NA,TRBJ2-5,16,TRBV20-1,TRBD2,TGCAGTGCTAGAGCCGATACCGGGACTAGTAAAGAGACCCAGTACTTC,CSARADTGTSKETQYF
many,TRBJ1-2,11,TRBV29-1,NA,TGCAGCGTTGAACGGGGCTCTGGCTACACCTTC,CSVERGSGYTF
NA,TRBJ2-1,15,TRBV5-1,TRBD1,TGCGCCAGCAGCTTATCAGGGGGCCTCTACAATGAGCAGTTCTTC,CASSLSGGLYNEQFF
few,TRBJ2-7,10,TRBV29-1,NA,TGCAGCGTGAAGACGGGGGAGCAGTACTTC,CSVKTGEQYF
once,TRBJ2-1,13,TRBV10-3,NA,TGTGCCATCAGTGAGGGAATCGCCAATGAGCAGTTCTTC,CAISEGIANEQFF
NA,TRBJ1-4,14,TRBV9,NA,TGTGCCAGCAGCGCAGGGCCTATTAATGAAAAACTGTTTTTT,CASSAGPINEKLFF
once,TRBJ2-7,17,TRBV7-2,TRBD1,TGTGCCAGCAGCCTAAGACAGGGCTTAAATGGTATTACGAGGCAGTACTTC,CASSLRQGLNGITRQYF
few,TRBJ2-5,14,TRBV18,NA,TGTGCCAGCTCACCAACCCGGGGAGAAGAGACCCAGTACTTC,CASSPTRGEETQYF
NA,TRBJ2-1,14,TRBV24-1,NA,TGTGCCACCAGTGGTCTGGGCTCCTACAATGAGCAGTTCTTC,CATSGLGSYNEQFF